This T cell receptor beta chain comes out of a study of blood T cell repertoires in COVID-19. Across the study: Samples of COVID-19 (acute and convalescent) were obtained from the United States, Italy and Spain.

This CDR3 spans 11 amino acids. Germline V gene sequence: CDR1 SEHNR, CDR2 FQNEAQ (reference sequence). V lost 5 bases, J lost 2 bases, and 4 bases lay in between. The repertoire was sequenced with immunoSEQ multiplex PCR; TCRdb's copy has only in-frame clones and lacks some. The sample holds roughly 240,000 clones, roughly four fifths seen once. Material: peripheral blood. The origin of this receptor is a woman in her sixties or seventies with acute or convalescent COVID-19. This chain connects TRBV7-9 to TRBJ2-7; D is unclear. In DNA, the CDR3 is TGTGCCAGCAGCGCGACCTACGAGCAGTACTTC. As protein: CASSATYEQYF.